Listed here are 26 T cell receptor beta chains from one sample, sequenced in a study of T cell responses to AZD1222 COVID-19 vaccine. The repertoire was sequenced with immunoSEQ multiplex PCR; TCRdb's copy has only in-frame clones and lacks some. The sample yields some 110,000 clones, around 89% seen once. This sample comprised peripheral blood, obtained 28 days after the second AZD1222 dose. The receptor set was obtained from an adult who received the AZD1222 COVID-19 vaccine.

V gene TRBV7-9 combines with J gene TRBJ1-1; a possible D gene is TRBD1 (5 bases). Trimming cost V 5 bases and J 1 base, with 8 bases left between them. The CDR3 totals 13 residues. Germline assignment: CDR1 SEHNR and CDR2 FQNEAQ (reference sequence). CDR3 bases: TGTGCCAGCAGCGGGGACTCGAACACTGAAGCTTTCTTT. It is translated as CASSGDSNTEAFF.

This CDR3 reads CASSPRGGRDEQFF. In DNA form, the CDR3 reads TGTGCCAGCAGCCCCAGGGGAGGAAGGGATGAGCAGTTCTTC. The chain is built from TRBV3-1 (or the pseudogene TRBV3-2) and TRBJ2-1; TRBD1 or TRBD2 may be the D gene (6 bases each). This CDR3 has 14 amino acids. Germline V gene data show CDR1 as LGHDT and CDR2 as YNNKEL (reference sequence). V was pared by 4 bases and J by 8 bases, with 15 bases between.

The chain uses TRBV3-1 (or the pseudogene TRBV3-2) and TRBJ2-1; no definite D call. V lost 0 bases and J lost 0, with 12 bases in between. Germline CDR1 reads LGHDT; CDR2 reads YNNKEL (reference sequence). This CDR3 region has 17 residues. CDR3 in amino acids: CASSQESARSSYNEQFF. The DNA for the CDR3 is TGTGCCAGCAGCCAAGAATCGGCGAGGAGCTCCTACAATGAGCAGTTCTTC.

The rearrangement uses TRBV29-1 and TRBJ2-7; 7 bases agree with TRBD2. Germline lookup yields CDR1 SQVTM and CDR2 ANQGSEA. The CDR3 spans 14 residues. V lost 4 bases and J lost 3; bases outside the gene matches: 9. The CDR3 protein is CSVGASGSLYEQYF. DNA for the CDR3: TGCAGCGTTGGGGCTAGCGGATCACTCTACGAGCAGTACTTC.

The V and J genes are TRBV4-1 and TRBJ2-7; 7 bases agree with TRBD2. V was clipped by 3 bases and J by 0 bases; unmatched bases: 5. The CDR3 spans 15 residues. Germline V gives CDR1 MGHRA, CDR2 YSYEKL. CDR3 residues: CASSQPGLSSYEQYF. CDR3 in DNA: TGCGCCAGCAGCCAGCCGGGACTATCCTCCTACGAGCAGTACTTC.

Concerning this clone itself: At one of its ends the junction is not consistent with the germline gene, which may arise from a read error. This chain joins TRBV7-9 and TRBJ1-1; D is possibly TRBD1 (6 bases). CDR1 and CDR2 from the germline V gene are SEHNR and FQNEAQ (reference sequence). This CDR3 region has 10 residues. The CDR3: CASSGWDTRF. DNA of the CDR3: TGTGCCAGCAGCGGATGGGACACCCGCTTT.

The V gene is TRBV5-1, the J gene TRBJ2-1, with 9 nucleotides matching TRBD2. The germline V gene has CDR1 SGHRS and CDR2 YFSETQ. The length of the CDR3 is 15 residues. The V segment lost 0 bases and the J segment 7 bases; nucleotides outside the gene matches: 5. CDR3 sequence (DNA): TGCGCCAGCAGCTTGGTAGCGGGGGACTGGAATGAGCAGTTCTTC. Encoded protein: CASSLVAGDWNEQFF.

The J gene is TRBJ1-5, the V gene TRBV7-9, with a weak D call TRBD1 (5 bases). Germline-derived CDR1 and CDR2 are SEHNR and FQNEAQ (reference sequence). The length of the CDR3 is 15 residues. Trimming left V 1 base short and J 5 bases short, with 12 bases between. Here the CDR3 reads CASSLGGGIDQPQHF. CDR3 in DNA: TGTGCCAGCAGCTTAGGCGGGGGGATCGATCAGCCCCAGCATTTT. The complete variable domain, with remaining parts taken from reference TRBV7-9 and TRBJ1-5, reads DTGVSQNPRHKITKRGQNVTFRCDPISEHNRLYWYRQTLGQGPEFLTYFQNEAQLEKSRLLSDRFSAERPKGSFSTLEIQRTEQGDSAMYLCASSLGGGIDQPQHFGDGTRLSIL.

DNA for the CDR3: TGTGCCAGCAGCCGTGAAGGGTACGGAAACACCATATATTTT. Its protein product is CASSREGYGNTIYF. The chain links TRBV7-8 to TRBJ1-3; D is undetermined. CDR1 and CDR2 (germline): SGHVS, FQNEAQ. The CDR3 loop spans 14 amino acids. Deletions cut 5 bases from V and 4 bases from J, with 12 bases between.

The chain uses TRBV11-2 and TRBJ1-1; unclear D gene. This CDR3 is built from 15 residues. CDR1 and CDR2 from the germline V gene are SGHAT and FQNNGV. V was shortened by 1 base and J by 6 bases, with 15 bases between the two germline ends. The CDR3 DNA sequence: TGTGCCAGCAGCTTAGTAGGTACCCTTAATGCTGAAGCTTTCTTT. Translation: CASSLVGTLNAEAFF.

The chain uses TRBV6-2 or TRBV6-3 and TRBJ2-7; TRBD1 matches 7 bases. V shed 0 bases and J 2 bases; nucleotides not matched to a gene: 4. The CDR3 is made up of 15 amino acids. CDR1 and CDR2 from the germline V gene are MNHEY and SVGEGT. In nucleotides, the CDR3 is TGTGCCAGCAGTTACTCCGAGGGGGCCCCCTACGAGCAGTACTTC. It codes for CASSYSEGAPYEQYF.

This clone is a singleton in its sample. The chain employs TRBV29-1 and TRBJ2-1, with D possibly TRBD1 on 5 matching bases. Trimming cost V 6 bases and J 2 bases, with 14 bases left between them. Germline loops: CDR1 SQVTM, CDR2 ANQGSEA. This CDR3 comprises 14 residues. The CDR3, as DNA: TGCAGCGTCGAACGGCCAGGGACCTACAATGAGCAGTTCTTC. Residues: CSVERPGTYNEQFF.

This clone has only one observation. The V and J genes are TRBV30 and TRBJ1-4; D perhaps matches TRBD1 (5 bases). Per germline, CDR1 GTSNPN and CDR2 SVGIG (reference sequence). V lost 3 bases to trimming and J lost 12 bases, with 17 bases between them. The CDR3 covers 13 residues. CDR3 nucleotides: TGTGCCTGGAGGGGACGCGAGCTCCGGGAACTGTTTTTT. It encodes CAWRGRELRELFF.

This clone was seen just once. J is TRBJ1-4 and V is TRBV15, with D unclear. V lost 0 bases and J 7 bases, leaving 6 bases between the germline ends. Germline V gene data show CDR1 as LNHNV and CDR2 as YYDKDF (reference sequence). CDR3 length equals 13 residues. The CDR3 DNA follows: TGTGCCACCAGCAGAGATTTAACTGAAAAACTGTTTTTT. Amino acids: CATSRDLTEKLFF.

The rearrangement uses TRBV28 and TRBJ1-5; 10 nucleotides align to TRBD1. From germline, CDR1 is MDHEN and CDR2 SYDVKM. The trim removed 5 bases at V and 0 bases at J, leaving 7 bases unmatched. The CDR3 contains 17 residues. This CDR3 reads CASSPGQGYLSNQPQHF. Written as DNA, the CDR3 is TGTGCCAGCAGTCCGGGACAGGGGTACCTTAGCAATCAGCCCCAGCATTTT.

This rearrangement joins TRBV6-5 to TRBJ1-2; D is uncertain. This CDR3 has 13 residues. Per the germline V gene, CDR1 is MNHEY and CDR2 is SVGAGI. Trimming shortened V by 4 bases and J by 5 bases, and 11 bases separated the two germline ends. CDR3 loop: CASSSSYLYGYTF. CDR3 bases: TGTGCCAGCAGTTCCTCTTACCTATATGGCTACACCTTC.

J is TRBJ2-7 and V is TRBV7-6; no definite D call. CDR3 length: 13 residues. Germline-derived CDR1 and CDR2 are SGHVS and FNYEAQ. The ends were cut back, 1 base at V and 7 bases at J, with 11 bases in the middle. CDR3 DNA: TGTGCCAGCAGCTTAGTTATTGGAAAAGAGCAGTACTTC. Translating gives CASSLVIGKEQYF.

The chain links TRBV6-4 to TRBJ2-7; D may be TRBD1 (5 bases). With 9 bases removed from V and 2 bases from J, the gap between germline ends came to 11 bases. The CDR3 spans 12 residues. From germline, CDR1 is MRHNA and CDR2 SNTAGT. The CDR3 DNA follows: TGTGCCAGGGCGGCAGGGACCTACGAGCAGTACTTC. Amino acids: CARAAGTYEQYF.

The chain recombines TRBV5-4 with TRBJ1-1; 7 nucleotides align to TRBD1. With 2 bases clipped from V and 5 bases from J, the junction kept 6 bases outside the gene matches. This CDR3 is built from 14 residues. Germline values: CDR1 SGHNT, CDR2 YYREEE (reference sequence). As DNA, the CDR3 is TGTGCCAGCAGCTTAAAGGGGGCGCGGACTGAAGCTTTCTTT. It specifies CASSLKGARTEAFF.

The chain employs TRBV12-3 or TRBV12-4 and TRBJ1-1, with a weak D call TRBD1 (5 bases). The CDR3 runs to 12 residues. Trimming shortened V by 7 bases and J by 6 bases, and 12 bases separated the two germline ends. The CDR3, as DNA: TGTGCCAGCATCTTGGGAGGGGCTGAAGCTTTCTTT. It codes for CASILGGAEAFF.

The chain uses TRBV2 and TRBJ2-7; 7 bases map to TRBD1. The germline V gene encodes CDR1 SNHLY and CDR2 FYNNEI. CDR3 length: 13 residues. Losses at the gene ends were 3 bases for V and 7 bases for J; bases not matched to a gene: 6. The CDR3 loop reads CASSEDQGEEQYF. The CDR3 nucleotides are TGTGCCAGCAGTGAGGATCAGGGGGAAGAGCAGTACTTC.

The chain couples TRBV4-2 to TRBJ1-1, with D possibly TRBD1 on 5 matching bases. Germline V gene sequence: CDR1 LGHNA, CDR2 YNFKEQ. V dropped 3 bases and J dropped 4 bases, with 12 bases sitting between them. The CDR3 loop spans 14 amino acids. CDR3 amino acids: CASSHSTDTTEAFF. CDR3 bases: TGTGCCAGCAGCCACTCGACAGATACCACTGAAGCTTTCTTT.

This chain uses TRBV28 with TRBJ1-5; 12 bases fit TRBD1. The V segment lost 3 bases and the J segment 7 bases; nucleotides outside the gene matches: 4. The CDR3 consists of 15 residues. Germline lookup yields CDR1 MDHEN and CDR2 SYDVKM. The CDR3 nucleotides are TGTGCCAGCAGTTTCGGGACAGGGGGCGCGCAGCCCCAGCATTTT. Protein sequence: CASSFGTGGAQPQHF.

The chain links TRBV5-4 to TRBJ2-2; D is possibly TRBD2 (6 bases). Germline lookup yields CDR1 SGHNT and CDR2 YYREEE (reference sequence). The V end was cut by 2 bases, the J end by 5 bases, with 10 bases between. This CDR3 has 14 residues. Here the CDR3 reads CASSFMEGTGELFF. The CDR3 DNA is TGTGCCAGCAGCTTTATGGAGGGGACCGGGGAGCTGTTTTTT.

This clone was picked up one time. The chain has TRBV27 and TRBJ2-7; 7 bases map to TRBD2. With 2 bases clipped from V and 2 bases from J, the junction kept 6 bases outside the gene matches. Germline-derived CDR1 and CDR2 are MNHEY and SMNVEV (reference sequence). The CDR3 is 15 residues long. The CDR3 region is CASSLVAGRTYEQYF. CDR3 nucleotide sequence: TGTGCCAGCAGTTTAGTGGCCGGGAGGACCTACGAGCAGTACTTC.

The CDR3 DNA sequence: TGTGCCAGCAGTAAACAGGGCCCCGCAGATACGCAGTATTTT. Protein product: CASSKQGPADTQYF. V is TRBV6-6 and J is TRBJ2-3, with a possible D match to TRBD1 (6 bases). V was cut by 5 bases and J by 4 bases, with 13 bases left in between. The CDR3 sequence is 14 residues long. The germline V gene has CDR1 MNHNY and CDR2 SVGAGI (reference sequence).